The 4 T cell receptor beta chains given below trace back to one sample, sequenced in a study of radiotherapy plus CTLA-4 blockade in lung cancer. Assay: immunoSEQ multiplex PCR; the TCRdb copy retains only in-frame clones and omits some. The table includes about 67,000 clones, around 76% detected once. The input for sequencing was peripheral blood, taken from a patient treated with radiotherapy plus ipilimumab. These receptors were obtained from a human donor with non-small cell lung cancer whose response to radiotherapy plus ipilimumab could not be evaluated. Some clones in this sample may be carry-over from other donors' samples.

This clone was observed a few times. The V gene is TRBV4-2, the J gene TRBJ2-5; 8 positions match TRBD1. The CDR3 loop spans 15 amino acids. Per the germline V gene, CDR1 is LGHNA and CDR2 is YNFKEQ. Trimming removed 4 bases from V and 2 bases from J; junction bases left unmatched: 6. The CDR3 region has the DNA TGTGCCAGCAGCCGAGAGACAGGGGTTCAAGAGACCCAGTACTTC. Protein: CASSRETGVQETQYF.

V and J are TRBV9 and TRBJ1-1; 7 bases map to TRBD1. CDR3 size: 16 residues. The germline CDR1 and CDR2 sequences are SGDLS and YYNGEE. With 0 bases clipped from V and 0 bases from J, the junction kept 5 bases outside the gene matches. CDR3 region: CASSVDYGTVNTEAFF. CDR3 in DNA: TGTGCCAGCAGCGTAGATTATGGGACAGTGAACACTGAAGCTTTCTTT.

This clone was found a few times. The CDR3 DNA is TGCGCCAGCAGCCAAGATAGCCGGGTGAGAACTGAAGCTTTCTTT. This sequence encodes CASSQDSRVRTEAFF. The V and J genes are TRBV4-1 and TRBJ1-1; D ambiguous. The CDR3 is 15 residues long. The V gene lost 0 bases and the J gene lost 5 bases, with 13 bases spanning the gap. Looked up from germline, CDR1 is MGHRA and CDR2 is YSYEKL.

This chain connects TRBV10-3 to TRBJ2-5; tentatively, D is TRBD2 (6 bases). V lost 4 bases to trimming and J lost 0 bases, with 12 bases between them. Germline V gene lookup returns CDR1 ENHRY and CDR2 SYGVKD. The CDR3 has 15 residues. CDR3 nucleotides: TGTGCCATCAGTGGGGGGAGCGGGTACCAAGAGACCCAGTACTTC. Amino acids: CAISGGSGYQETQYF.